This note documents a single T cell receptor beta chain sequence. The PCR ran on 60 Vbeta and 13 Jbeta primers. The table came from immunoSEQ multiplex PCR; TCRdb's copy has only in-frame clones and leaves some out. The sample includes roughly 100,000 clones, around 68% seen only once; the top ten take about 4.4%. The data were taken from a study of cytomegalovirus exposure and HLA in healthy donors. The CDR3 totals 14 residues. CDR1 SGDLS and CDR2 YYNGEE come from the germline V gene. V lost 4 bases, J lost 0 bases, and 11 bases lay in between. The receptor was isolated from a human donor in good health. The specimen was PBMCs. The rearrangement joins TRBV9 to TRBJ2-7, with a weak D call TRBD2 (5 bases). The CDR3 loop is CASSISVSSYEQYF. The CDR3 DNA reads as TGTGCCAGCAGCATTAGCGTTAGCTCCTACGAGCAGTACTTC.